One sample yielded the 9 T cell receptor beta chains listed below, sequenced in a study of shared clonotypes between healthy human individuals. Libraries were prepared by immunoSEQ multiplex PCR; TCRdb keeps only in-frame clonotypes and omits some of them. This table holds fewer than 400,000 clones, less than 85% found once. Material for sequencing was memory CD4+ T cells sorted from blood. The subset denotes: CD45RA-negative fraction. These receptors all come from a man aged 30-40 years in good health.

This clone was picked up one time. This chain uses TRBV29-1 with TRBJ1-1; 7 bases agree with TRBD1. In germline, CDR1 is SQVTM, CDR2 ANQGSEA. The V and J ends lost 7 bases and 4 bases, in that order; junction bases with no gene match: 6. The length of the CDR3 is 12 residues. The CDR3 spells CSGHQGGTEAFF. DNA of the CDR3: TGCAGCGGACATCAGGGGGGCACTGAAGCTTTCTTT.

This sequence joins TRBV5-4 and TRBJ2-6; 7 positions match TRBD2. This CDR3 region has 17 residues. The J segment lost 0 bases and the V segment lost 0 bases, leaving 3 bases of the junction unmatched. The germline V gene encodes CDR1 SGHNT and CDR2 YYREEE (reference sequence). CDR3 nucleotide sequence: TGTGCCAGCAGCTTGGAGCGGGGTAGCTCTGGGGCCAACGTCCTGACTTTC. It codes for CASSLERGSSGANVLTF.

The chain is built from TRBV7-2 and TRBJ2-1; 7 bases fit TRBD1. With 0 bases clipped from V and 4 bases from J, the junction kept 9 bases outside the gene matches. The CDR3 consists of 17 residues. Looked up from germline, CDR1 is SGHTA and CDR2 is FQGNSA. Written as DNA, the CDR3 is TGTGCCAGCAGCTTAGCGATCTTCAAACAGGGGTACAATGAGCAGTTCTTC. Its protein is CASSLAIFKQGYNEQFF.

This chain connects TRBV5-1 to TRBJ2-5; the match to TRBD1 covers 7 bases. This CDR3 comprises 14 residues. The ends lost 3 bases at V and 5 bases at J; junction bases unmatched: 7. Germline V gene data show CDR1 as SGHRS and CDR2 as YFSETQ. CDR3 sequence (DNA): TGCGCCAGCAGCTCCGGACAGGTCTTGGAGACCCAGTACTTC. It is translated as CASSSGQVLETQYF.

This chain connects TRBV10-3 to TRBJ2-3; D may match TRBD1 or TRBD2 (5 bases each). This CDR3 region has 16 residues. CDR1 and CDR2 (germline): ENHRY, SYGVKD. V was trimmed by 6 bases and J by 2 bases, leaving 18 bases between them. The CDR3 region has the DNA TGTGCCATCAGCGAGAGGGGATCTAGCATCACAGATACGCAGTATTTT. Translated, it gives CAISERGSSITDTQYF.

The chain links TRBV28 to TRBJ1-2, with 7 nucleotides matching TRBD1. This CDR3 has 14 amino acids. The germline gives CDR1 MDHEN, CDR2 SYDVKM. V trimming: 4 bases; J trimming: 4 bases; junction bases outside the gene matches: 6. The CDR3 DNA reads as TGTGCCAGCAGTTGGGGACAGTTATCCTATGGCTACACCTTC. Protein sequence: CASSWGQLSYGYTF.

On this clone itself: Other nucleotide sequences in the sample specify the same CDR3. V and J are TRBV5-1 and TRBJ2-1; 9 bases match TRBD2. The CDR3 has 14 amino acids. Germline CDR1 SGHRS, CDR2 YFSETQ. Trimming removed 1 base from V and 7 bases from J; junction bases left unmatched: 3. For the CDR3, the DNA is TGCGCCAGCAGCTTGTTAGCGGGAGCGAATGAGCAGTTCTTC. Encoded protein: CASSLLAGANEQFF.

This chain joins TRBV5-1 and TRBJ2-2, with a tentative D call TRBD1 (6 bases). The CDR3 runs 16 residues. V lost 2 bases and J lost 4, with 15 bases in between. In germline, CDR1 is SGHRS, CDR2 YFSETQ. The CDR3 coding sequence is TGCGCCAGCAGCTTAATCAACAGGGTAGTCACCGGGGAGCTGTTTTTT. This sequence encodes CASSLINRVVTGELFF.

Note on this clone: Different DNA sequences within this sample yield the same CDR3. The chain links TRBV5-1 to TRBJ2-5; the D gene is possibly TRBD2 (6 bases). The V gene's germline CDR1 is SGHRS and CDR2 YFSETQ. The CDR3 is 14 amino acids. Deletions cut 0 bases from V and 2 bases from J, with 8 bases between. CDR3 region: CASSLGGGQETQYF. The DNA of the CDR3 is TGCGCCAGCAGCTTGGGTGGGGGGCAAGAGACCCAGTACTTC. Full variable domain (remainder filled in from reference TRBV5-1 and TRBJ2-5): KAGVTQTPRYLIKTRGQQVTLSCSPISGHRSVSWYQQTPGQGLQFLFEYFSETQRNKGNFPGRFSGRQFSNSRSEMNVSTLELGDSALYLCASSLGGGQETQYFGPGTRLLVL.